This T cell receptor beta chain was sequenced during a study of T cells in Graves' hyperthyroidism and ophthalmopathy. Study-level information: Pretreatment peripheral blood was obtained at initial diagnosis.

Amplification yielded TCR beta CDR3 regions, with RNA transcripts as the source. Primed by the HTBI set, a first-round RT-PCR was run on the TCR CDR3. TCRdb reprocessed the multiplex PCR reads via MiXCR and lists one record per CDR3 protein. The profile covers nearly 600,000 distinct CDR3 sequences, with 13% to 15% appearing a single time and less than 9% taken by the ten largest. Disease duration was under 3 months in the ophthalmopathy patients, who also had a Clinical Activity Score of at least 3 and a NOSPECS grade of at least 4. CDR3 length equals 17 residues. Germline loops: CDR1 SGHAT, CDR2 FQDESV (reference sequence). V lost 1 base and J 0 bases, leaving 16 bases between the germline ends. This clonotype has ten or more counts.

The sequencing input was blood. The receptor's source is a young woman with Graves' ophthalmopathy. The chain has TRBV11-1 and TRBJ2-7; D might be TRBD2 (6 bases). Written as DNA, the CDR3 is TGTGCCAGCAGCTTAGTACGGGAGCGGGCAAGCTCCTACGAGCAGTACTTC. This codes for CASSLVRERASSYEQYF.